Below, one TCR beta chain is given with its context. Antigen specificity is unknown. These data belong to a study of response to subunit inactivated influenza vaccine. Whole-study results and caveats: Few new T cells, the authors suggested, are recruited by each seasonal influenza vaccination.

CDR1 is KGHSH and CDR2 is LQKENI in the germline V gene. Between the trimmed V and J ends, which lost 0 bases and 8 bases, there was a span of 5 bases. CDR3 length: 12 amino acids. TCRdb ran MiXCR on the RT-PCR reads and lists one entry per CDR3 protein. Here the sample spans fewer than 250,000 distinct CDR3 sequences, roughly an eighth being singletons. The TCR comes from a man aged 45-65 years who received an inactivated influenza vaccine. The sample in question was CD8+ T cells sorted from PBMCs, obtained around 5 days after vaccination. This chain joins TRBV18 and TRBJ2-1; D remains ambiguous. For the CDR3, the DNA is TGTGCCAGCTCACCACCAAACGATGAGCAGTTCTTC. This translates into CASSPPNDEQFF.